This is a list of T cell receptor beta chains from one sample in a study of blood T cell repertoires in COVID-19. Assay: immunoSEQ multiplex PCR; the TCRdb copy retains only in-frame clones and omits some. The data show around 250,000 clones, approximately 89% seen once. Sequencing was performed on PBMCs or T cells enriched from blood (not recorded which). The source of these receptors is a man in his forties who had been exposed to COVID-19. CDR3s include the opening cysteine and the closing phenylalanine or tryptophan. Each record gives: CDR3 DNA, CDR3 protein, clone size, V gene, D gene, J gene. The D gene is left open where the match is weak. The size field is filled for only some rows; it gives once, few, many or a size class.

CDR3nt: TGTGCCAGCAGTGAAATACTGAGGGTAGGTGGCTACACCTTC
CDR3aa: CASSEILRVGGYTF
abundance: .
v_gene: TRBV6-1
d_gene: .
j_gene: TRBJ1-2

CDR3nt: TGTGCCAGCAGATCCCCCACCCCGGGAGGAGGCGAGCAGTACTTC
CDR3aa: CASRSPTPGGGEQYF
abundance: .
v_gene: TRBV28
d_gene: TRBD2
j_gene: TRBJ2-7

CDR3nt: TGTGCCAGCAGCACAGATTATAATTCACCCCTCCACTTT
CDR3aa: CASSTDYNSPLHF
abundance: .
v_gene: TRBV5-4
d_gene: .
j_gene: TRBJ1-6

CDR3nt: TGTGCCAGCAGTCCCTCAGTGGGGGGAGGAAATACTGAAGCTTTCTTT
CDR3aa: CASSPSVGGGNTEAFF
abundance: .
v_gene: TRBV28
d_gene: .
j_gene: TRBJ1-1

CDR3nt: TGTGCCTGGAGTGAAGGAGGGAACTATGGCTACACCTTC
CDR3aa: CAWSEGGNYGYTF
abundance: .
v_gene: TRBV30
d_gene: .
j_gene: TRBJ1-2

CDR3nt: TGTGCCGCAGGGCTTGTGAACACTGAAGCTTTCTTT
CDR3aa: CAAGLVNTEAFF
abundance: .
v_gene: TRBV12-3/TRBV12-4
d_gene: .
j_gene: TRBJ1-1

CDR3nt: TGTGCCAGCCATCCCTTAGGGGGGGCCCTGAATGAGCAGTTCTTC
CDR3aa: CASHPLGGALNEQFF
abundance: .
v_gene: TRBV27
d_gene: .
j_gene: TRBJ2-1

CDR3nt: TGTGCCAGCAGCCAGGGGGCAGGAAAAAACTATGGCTACACCTTC
CDR3aa: CASSQGAGKNYGYTF
abundance: .
v_gene: TRBV3-1/TRBV3-2
d_gene: .
j_gene: TRBJ1-2

CDR3nt: TGTGCCAGCAGCTTACGAGGGCTGGGCACTGAAGCTTTCTTT
CDR3aa: CASSLRGLGTEAFF
abundance: .
v_gene: TRBV5-6
d_gene: .
j_gene: TRBJ1-1

CDR3nt: TGTGCCAGTAGTCCGAGCGCCTACGAGCAGTACTTC
CDR3aa: CASSPSAYEQYF
abundance: .
v_gene: TRBV19
d_gene: .
j_gene: TRBJ2-7

CDR3nt: TGCGCCAGCAGCTTTGGACAGGAATTCACTAGCTCCTATAATTCACCCCTCCACTTT
CDR3aa: CASSFGQEFTSSYNSPLHF
abundance: .
v_gene: TRBV5-1
d_gene: TRBD1
j_gene: TRBJ1-6

CDR3nt: TGTGCCAGCAGCTTTGGACAGGGAGCTGAAGCTTTCTTT
CDR3aa: CASSFGQGAEAFF
abundance: once
v_gene: TRBV7-3
d_gene: TRBD1
j_gene: TRBJ1-1

CDR3nt: TGCAGTGCTAGTTCTAGATCGGGTGAGCAGTTCTTC
CDR3aa: CSASSRSGEQFF
abundance: .
v_gene: TRBV20-1
d_gene: .
j_gene: TRBJ2-1

CDR3nt: TGTGCCAGCAGTGAAAGGGACAGAAAAATAGATACGCAGTATTTT
CDR3aa: CASSERDRKIDTQYF
abundance: .
v_gene: TRBV6-1
d_gene: TRBD1
j_gene: TRBJ2-3

CDR3nt: TGTGCCAGCAGTTACCTTCAGGGGTTCTACGAGCAGTACTTC
CDR3aa: CASSYLQGFYEQYF
abundance: .
v_gene: TRBV6-2/TRBV6-3
d_gene: .
j_gene: TRBJ2-7

CDR3nt: TGTGCCAGCAGCTCGGGACAGATCACAGATACGCAGTATTTT
CDR3aa: CASSSGQITDTQYF
abundance: .
v_gene: TRBV5-6
d_gene: TRBD1
j_gene: TRBJ2-3

CDR3nt: TGCAGCGCTGCTACAACAGGGGACACCATATATTTT
CDR3aa: CSAATTGDTIYF
abundance: .
v_gene: TRBV29-1
d_gene: TRBD1
j_gene: TRBJ1-3

CDR3nt: TGTGCCAGCAGCTCGAGCGCGGGTGGATGGACCGGGGAGCTGTTTTTT
CDR3aa: CASSSSAGGWTGELFF
abundance: .
v_gene: TRBV9
d_gene: .
j_gene: TRBJ2-2

CDR3nt: TGTGCCAGCAGGTCGACAGGAAACAATCAGCCCCAGCATTTT
CDR3aa: CASRSTGNNQPQHF
abundance: .
v_gene: TRBV2
d_gene: .
j_gene: TRBJ1-5

CDR3nt: TGTGCCAGCAGCTTGGAATATGCGTACTACGAGCAGTACTTC
CDR3aa: CASSLEYAYYEQYF
abundance: few
v_gene: TRBV5-6
d_gene: .
j_gene: TRBJ2-7

CDR3nt: TGTGCCAGCAGCGGACAGAGCTCTGGAAACACCATATATTTT
CDR3aa: CASSGQSSGNTIYF
abundance: .
v_gene: TRBV9
d_gene: .
j_gene: TRBJ1-3

CDR3nt: TGTGCCAGCAGCCCCCGGGACAGCGGGAATTCACCCCTCCACTTT
CDR3aa: CASSPRDSGNSPLHF
abundance: .
v_gene: TRBV7-8
d_gene: TRBD1
j_gene: TRBJ1-6

CDR3nt: TGTGCCACCAGTGGAGGGGGTGGCAATCAGCCCCAGCATTTT
CDR3aa: CATSGGGGNQPQHF
abundance: .
v_gene: TRBV24-1
d_gene: .
j_gene: TRBJ1-5

CDR3nt: TGTGCCAGTGCTGACAGGGGCCGTGGAAACACCATATATTTT
CDR3aa: CASADRGRGNTIYF
abundance: few
v_gene: TRBV19
d_gene: TRBD1
j_gene: TRBJ1-3

CDR3nt: TGTGCCAGCAGCGGAACAGGGGCCCAGCCCCAGCATTTT
CDR3aa: CASSGTGAQPQHF
abundance: .
v_gene: TRBV7-2
d_gene: TRBD1
j_gene: TRBJ1-5

CDR3nt: TGTGCCAGTAGAGAAACAGGGTTGAAGAACACTGAAGCTTTCTTT
CDR3aa: CASRETGLKNTEAFF
abundance: once
v_gene: TRBV19
d_gene: .
j_gene: TRBJ1-1

CDR3nt: TGCGCCAGCAGTGACTCCTTAGGACTAGCGGGAGGGCCTAATACGCAGTATTTT
CDR3aa: CASSDSLGLAGGPNTQYF
abundance: once
v_gene: TRBV10-1
d_gene: TRBD2
j_gene: TRBJ2-3

CDR3nt: TGCGCCAGCAGCTCAGGGACAGGACCGAACACCGGGGAGCTGTTTTTT
CDR3aa: CASSSGTGPNTGELFF
abundance: .
v_gene: TRBV5-1
d_gene: TRBD1
j_gene: TRBJ2-2

CDR3nt: TGTGCCACCAGCGGCGGGATACTGGGTCTTGAGGGGGCCACCATATATTTT
CDR3aa: CATSGGILGLEGATIYF
abundance: .
v_gene: TRBV15
d_gene: TRBD1
j_gene: TRBJ1-3

CDR3nt: TGTGCCAGCAGATCGAGACAGGGGGAAGGGGAAAAACTGTTTTTT
CDR3aa: CASRSRQGEGEKLFF
abundance: .
v_gene: TRBV11-2
d_gene: TRBD1
j_gene: TRBJ1-4

CDR3nt: TGTGCCAGCAGTTCAAGAGCGGGAGGGCCGACAGATACGCAGTATTTT
CDR3aa: CASSSRAGGPTDTQYF
abundance: few
v_gene: TRBV27
d_gene: TRBD2
j_gene: TRBJ2-3

CDR3nt: TGTGCCAGCAGCTTGAGCACAGGGGGCACAGATACGCAGTATTTT
CDR3aa: CASSLSTGGTDTQYF
abundance: .
v_gene: TRBV7-3
d_gene: TRBD1
j_gene: TRBJ2-3

CDR3nt: TGTGCCAGCAGCCCCCTAGCGGACCCCTCCTACAATGAGCAGTTCTTC
CDR3aa: CASSPLADPSYNEQFF
abundance: .
v_gene: TRBV7-2
d_gene: TRBD2
j_gene: TRBJ2-1

CDR3nt: TGTGCCAGTAGTATAAGGGCAGGGGATGGCTACACCTTC
CDR3aa: CASSIRAGDGYTF
abundance: .
v_gene: TRBV19
d_gene: .
j_gene: TRBJ1-2

CDR3nt: TGTGCCAGCAGCCCCGGGACAGGGAAAAACGAGCAGTACTTC
CDR3aa: CASSPGTGKNEQYF
abundance: .
v_gene: TRBV7-2
d_gene: TRBD1
j_gene: TRBJ2-7

CDR3nt: TGTGCCAGCAGCGCCAGACAGGACCCCTCCTACGAGCAGTACTTC
CDR3aa: CASSARQDPSYEQYF
abundance: .
v_gene: TRBV9
d_gene: .
j_gene: TRBJ2-7

CDR3nt: TGCGCCAGCAGCTTGAGAGTCAGGGGGACTAATGAAAAACTGTTTTTT
CDR3aa: CASSLRVRGTNEKLFF
abundance: .
v_gene: TRBV5-1
d_gene: TRBD1
j_gene: TRBJ1-4

CDR3nt: TGTGCCAGCAGCTCGGAGTACGAGCAGTACTTC
CDR3aa: CASSSEYEQYF
abundance: .
v_gene: TRBV7-9
d_gene: .
j_gene: TRBJ2-7

CDR3nt: TGTGCCAGCAGTTACACACGAGGTAACACTGAAGCTTTCTTT
CDR3aa: CASSYTRGNTEAFF
abundance: .
v_gene: TRBV6-5
d_gene: .
j_gene: TRBJ1-1

CDR3nt: TGTGCCTGGAGCGGACAGGCCGCTGAAGCTTTCTTT
CDR3aa: CAWSGQAAEAFF
abundance: few
v_gene: TRBV30
d_gene: TRBD1
j_gene: TRBJ1-1

CDR3nt: TGTGCCAGCAGCTCCCACAAACGAACAGAAGCTTTCTTT
CDR3aa: CASSSHKRTEAFF
abundance: .
v_gene: TRBV7-2
d_gene: .
j_gene: TRBJ1-1

CDR3nt: TGTGCCAGCAGTTTTGCAGGGGGTGGCTACACCTTC
CDR3aa: CASSFAGGGYTF
abundance: .
v_gene: TRBV28
d_gene: TRBD1
j_gene: TRBJ1-2

CDR3nt: TGTGCCAGCAGTTTTCGGCAGGCTAATGAAAAACTGTTTTTT
CDR3aa: CASSFRQANEKLFF
abundance: .
v_gene: TRBV28
d_gene: .
j_gene: TRBJ1-4

CDR3nt: TGTGCCAGCAGATCCACTAGCGGGAAAACCTCCTACAATGAGCAGTTCTTC
CDR3aa: CASRSTSGKTSYNEQFF
abundance: once
v_gene: TRBV7-9
d_gene: TRBD2
j_gene: TRBJ2-1

CDR3nt: TGTGCCAGCAGAGAAACTCTGGGACAGGGCTACGAGCAGTACTTC
CDR3aa: CASRETLGQGYEQYF
abundance: once
v_gene: TRBV2
d_gene: TRBD1
j_gene: TRBJ2-7

CDR3nt: TGTGCCAGCAGCTTGGCTGTGGACAGGGGCTACGAGCAGTACTTC
CDR3aa: CASSLAVDRGYEQYF
abundance: .
v_gene: TRBV5-4
d_gene: TRBD1
j_gene: TRBJ2-7

CDR3nt: TGTGCCAGCAGCCCTACAGGGGCGGCACAGCCCCAGCATTTT
CDR3aa: CASSPTGAAQPQHF
abundance: .
v_gene: TRBV5-6
d_gene: TRBD1
j_gene: TRBJ1-5

CDR3nt: TGTGCCACCAGTGATCCCTCTAGCGGACTCAATGAGCAGTTCTTC
CDR3aa: CATSDPSSGLNEQFF
abundance: .
v_gene: TRBV24-1
d_gene: TRBD2
j_gene: TRBJ2-1

CDR3nt: TGTGCCAGCAGTTTTCCGGACAGGGAACGCGAGCAGTACTTC
CDR3aa: CASSFPDREREQYF
abundance: .
v_gene: TRBV28
d_gene: TRBD1
j_gene: TRBJ2-7

CDR3nt: TGTGCCTGGCATGGACAGAATAATGAAAAACTGTTTTTT
CDR3aa: CAWHGQNNEKLFF
abundance: .
v_gene: TRBV30
d_gene: .
j_gene: TRBJ1-4

CDR3nt: TGTGCCATCAGTGATCAGGGCCGCGGCTACACCTTC
CDR3aa: CAISDQGRGYTF
abundance: .
v_gene: TRBV10-3
d_gene: .
j_gene: TRBJ1-2